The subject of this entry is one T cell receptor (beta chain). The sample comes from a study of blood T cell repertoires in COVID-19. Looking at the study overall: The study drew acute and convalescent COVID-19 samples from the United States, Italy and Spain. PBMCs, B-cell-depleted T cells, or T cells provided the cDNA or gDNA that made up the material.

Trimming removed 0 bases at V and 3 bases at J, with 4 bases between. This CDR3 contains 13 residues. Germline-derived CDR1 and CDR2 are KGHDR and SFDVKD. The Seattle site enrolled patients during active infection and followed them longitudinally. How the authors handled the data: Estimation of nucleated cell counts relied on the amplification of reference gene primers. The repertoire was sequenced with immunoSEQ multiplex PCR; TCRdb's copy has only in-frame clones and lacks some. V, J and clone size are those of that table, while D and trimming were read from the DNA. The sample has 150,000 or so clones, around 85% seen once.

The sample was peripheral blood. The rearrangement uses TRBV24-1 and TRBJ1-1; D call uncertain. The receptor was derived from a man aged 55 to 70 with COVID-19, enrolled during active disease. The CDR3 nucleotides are TGTGCCACCAGTGATTTGGGCTACACTGAAGCTTTCTTT. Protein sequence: CATSDLGYTEAFF.